This paragraph covers one T cell receptor (beta chain) sequence. Its matching antigen is unknown. These data are taken from a study of shared clonotypes between healthy human individuals. At the level of the study: Per donor, three plates held CD4 naive cells, three held CD4 memory, two held CD8 naive and one held CD8 memory. Regarding the study as a whole: Generation probabilities of non-shared clonotypes were lower (relative to those shared by all four donors).

CDR1 MNHNS and CDR2 SASEGT come from the germline V gene. The CDR3 runs to 17 residues. The V and J ends lost 3 bases and 2 bases respectively, with 19 bases between them. Measured with immunoSEQ multiplex PCR; TCRdb has only the in-frame clones, and not every one. Here the sample spans some 2.1 million clones, 85% to 95% being singletons. CD4+ cells yielded CD45RA+ naive and CD45RA-negative memory subsets. The V gene is TRBV6-1, the J gene TRBJ2-5, with a weak D call TRBD1 (5 bases). The sample consisted of naive CD4+ T cells sorted from blood. The subset is: CD45RA+ positively selected. This TCR derives from a man aged 18 to 30 in good health. The CDR3 sequence is CASSDLWQGKKQETQYF. As DNA, the CDR3 is TGTGCCAGCAGTGATTTATGGCAGGGAAAGAAACAAGAGACCCAGTACTTC.